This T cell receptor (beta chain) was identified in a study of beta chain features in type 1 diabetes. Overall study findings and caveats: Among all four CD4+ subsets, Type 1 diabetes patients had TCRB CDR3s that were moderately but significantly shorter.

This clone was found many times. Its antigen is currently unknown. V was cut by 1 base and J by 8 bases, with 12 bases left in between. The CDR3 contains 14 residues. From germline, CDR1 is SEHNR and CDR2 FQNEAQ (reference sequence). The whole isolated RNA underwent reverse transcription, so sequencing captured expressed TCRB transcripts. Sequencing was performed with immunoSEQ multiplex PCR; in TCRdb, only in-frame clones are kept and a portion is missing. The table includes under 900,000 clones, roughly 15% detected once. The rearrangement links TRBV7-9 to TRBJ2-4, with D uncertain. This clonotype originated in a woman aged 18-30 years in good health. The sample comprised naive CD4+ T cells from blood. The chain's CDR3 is CASSLDLPPDIQYF. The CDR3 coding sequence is TGTGCCAGCAGCTTAGATCTTCCCCCGGACATTCAGTACTTC.